This is a list of T cell receptor beta chains from one sample in a study of cytomegalovirus exposure and HLA in healthy donors. This table comes from immunoSEQ multiplex PCR, and its TCRdb copy is limited to in-frame clones, with some not included. The sample consists of about 31,000 clones, less than 70% of them appearing once. The sequencing input was PBMCs. The receptors stem from a man between 45 and 60 years old in good health and CMV-seropositive. The conserved cysteine and the conserved F or W are not part of the CDR3 here. Each record gives: clone size, V gene, CDR3 protein. Part of the rows lack a size; the others show once, few, many or a class for expanded clones.

size: NA
V: TRBV30
CDR3: AWRDRDYEQY

size: few
V: TRBV30
CDR3: AWRTGTEAF

size: NA
V: TRBV4-1
CDR3: ASSQDQGFTDTQY

size: once
V: TRBV30
CDR3: AWSVNRGTEAF

size: NA
V: TRBV6-6
CDR3: ASSYQSGGNYGYT

size: few
V: TRBV7-2
CDR3: ASRRTGGGYNEQF

size: NA
V: TRBV7-9
CDR3: ASSLGAGEGNQPQH

size: NA
V: TRBV29-1
CDR3: SVARENPLV

size: few
V: TRBV13
CDR3: ASSFSGGDKTQY

size: NA
V: TRBV5-4
CDR3: ASSNRTKNTGELF

size: few
V: TRBV28
CDR3: AIQQGMNGYT

size: NA
V: TRBV19
CDR3: AITPGPQPQH

size: NA
V: TRBV7-9
CDR3: ASSPAARGYLSSGYT

size: NA
V: TRBV5-6
CDR3: ASTYDPFQGDYGYT

size: NA
V: TRBV6-4
CDR3: ASRGLAGVYEQY

size: NA
V: TRBV27
CDR3: ASKREEASPLH

size: NA
V: TRBV5-1
CDR3: ASSTDTSYEQY

size: NA
V: TRBV7-3
CDR3: ASKRGQGADTQY

size: NA
V: TRBV6-1
CDR3: ASSESWSSPETQY

size: once
V: TRBV5-1
CDR3: ASSLFTSGPTDTQY

size: NA
V: TRBV5-1
CDR3: ASSLASGSYEQY

size: few
V: TRBV18
CDR3: ASSGQGEAEQY

size: NA
V: TRBV30
CDR3: AWSVYYEQY

size: few
V: TRBV7-2
CDR3: ASRPSGSGAGELF

size: NA
V: TRBV29-1
CDR3: SVVGSGGDTQY

size: NA
V: TRBV30
CDR3: AWKSGLGAGQPQH

size: NA
V: TRBV7-6
CDR3: ASSSGAGALLEMSTEAF

size: few
V: TRBV7-9
CDR3: ASSPTWGGMNYGYT

size: NA
V: TRBV7-6
CDR3: ASRPGGRHYEQY

size: NA
V: TRBV4-2
CDR3: ASSQAGLAEYEQY

size: NA
V: TRBV30
CDR3: AFTGGNSPLH

size: NA
V: TRBV7-2
CDR3: ASSLSPGRGNYNEQF

size: NA
V: TRBV27
CDR3: ASRERQHTGELF